Reported below is one TCR beta chain. Profiling relied on immunoSEQ multiplex PCR, and the TCRdb table lists in-frame clones only, not all of them. The profile shows 380,000 or so clones, 86% of them singletons. This record belongs to a study of blood T cell repertoires in COVID-19. J was trimmed by 1 base and V by 2 bases; bases with no gene match: 9. CDR1 SGHRS and CDR2 YFSETQ come from the germline V gene. The CDR3 is made up of 16 amino acids. The TCR originated in a woman aged 55-70 years with COVID-19, enrolled during active disease. The sequencing sample was made of peripheral blood. The chain joins TRBV5-1 to TRBJ2-7; 7 nucleotides match TRBD2. CDR3 coding DNA: TGCGCCAGCAGCTTCTCAACGGGCGGGGGTTCCTACGAGCAGTACTTC. Its protein product is CASSFSTGGGSYEQYF.